The clone carrying this TCR beta chain was detected a few times. The sample originates from a study of blood T cell repertoires in COVID-19. Only in-frame clones appear in the TCRdb table, and some are missing; sequencing was by immunoSEQ multiplex PCR. The sample carries roughly 360,000 clones, roughly four fifths recorded once. The J segment lost 0 bases and the V segment lost 4 bases, leaving 4 bases of the junction unmatched. Germline V gene data show CDR1 as LGHNA and CDR2 as YNFKEQ. The CDR3 runs to 15 residues. Each recovered donor of Cohort 3 presented with two negative PCRs, clearance, or symptom resolution.

This receptor was identified in a woman aged 45-65 years who had recovered from COVID-19. This chain connects TRBV4-2 to TRBJ2-3, with 7 positions matching TRBD2. The sequenced sample consisted of PBMCs or T cells enriched from blood (not recorded which). The CDR3 sequence: CASSPLAESTDTQYF. CDR3 bases: TGTGCCAGCAGCCCCCTAGCGGAAAGCACAGATACGCAGTATTTT.